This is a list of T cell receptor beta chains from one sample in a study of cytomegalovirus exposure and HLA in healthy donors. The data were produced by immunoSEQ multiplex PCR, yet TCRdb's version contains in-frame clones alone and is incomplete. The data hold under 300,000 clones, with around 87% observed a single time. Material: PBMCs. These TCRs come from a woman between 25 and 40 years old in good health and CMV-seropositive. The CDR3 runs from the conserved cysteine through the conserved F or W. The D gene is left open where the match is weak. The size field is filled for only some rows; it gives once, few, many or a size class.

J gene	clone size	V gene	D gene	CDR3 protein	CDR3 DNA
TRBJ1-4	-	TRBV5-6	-	CASSLGQTGLIEKLFF	TGTGCCAGCAGCTTGGGGCAGACAGGTTTGATTGAAAAACTGTTTTTT
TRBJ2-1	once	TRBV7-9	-	CASSLSGDSSNEQFF	TGTGCCAGCAGCTTATCGGGGGATTCCTCGAATGAGCAGTTCTTC
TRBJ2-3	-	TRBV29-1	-	CSVEMYSTDTQYF	TGCAGCGTTGAAATGTATAGCACAGATACGCAGTATTTT
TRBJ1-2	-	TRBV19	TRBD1	CASSMVQGAVGYTF	TGTGCCAGTAGTATGGTGCAGGGGGCGGTCGGCTACACCTTC
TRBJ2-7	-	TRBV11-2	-	CASGTWGQGNYEQYF	TGTGCCAGCGGCACCTGGGGGCAGGGGAACTACGAGCAGTACTTC
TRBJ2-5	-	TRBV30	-	CAWSEAVLHQSTQYF	TGTGCCTGGAGTGAGGCGGTCCTTCACCAAAGTACCCAGTACTTC
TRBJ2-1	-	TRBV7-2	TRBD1	CASTGTGQSYNEQFF	TGTGCCAGCACCGGAACGGGACAGTCCTACAATGAGCAGTTCTTC
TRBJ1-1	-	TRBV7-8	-	CATGYKYTEAFF	TGTGCTACAGGATACAAATACACTGAAGCTTTCTTT
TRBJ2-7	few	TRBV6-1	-	CASSLIPSRVYEQYF	TGTGCCAGCAGTTTAATTCCCAGCAGGGTCTACGAGCAGTACTTC
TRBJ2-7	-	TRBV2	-	CASTSQTYEQYF	TGTGCCAGCACATCACAGACCTACGAGCAGTACTTC
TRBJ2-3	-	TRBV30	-	CAWSGLGGATDTQYF	TGTGCCTGGAGTGGGCTTGGGGGGGCAACAGATACGCAGTATTTT
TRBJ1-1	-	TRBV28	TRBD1	CASSSTGQGTEAFF	TGTGCCAGCAGTTCCACAGGACAGGGCACTGAAGCTTTCTTT
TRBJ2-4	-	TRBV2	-	CASSRENIQYF	TGTGCCAGCAGTCGAGAAAACATTCAGTACTTC
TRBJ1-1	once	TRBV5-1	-	CASDRDGVGTEAFF	TGCGCCAGCGACCGGGATGGAGTAGGCACTGAAGCTTTCTTT
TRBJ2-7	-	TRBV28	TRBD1	CASSSPGQGERQYF	TGTGCCAGCAGTTCCCCGGGACAGGGTGAACGGCAGTACTTC
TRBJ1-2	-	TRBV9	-	CASSVGGAYGYTF	TGTGCCAGCAGCGTGGGGGGTGCCTATGGCTACACCTTC
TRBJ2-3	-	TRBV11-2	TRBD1	CASSFLTGGADTQYF	TGTGCCAGCAGCTTCCTAACAGGGGGCGCAGATACGCAGTATTTT
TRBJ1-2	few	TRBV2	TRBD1	CASMTGDYGYTF	TGTGCCAGCATGACAGGGGACTATGGCTACACCTTC
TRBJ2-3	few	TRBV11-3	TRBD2	CASSTRLAGGIDTQYF	TGTGCCAGCAGCACCAGACTAGCGGGAGGTATAGATACGCAGTATTTT
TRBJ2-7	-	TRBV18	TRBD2	CASSPFSGNDEQYF	TGTGCCAGCTCACCCTTTAGCGGGAACGACGAGCAGTACTTC
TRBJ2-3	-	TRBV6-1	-	CASSGGRTSTDTQYF	TGTGCCAGCAGTGGAGGACGGACTAGCACAGATACGCAGTATTTT
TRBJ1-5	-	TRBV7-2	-	CASSSRSGNQPQHF	TGTGCCAGCAGCTCACGCTCGGGTAATCAGCCCCAGCATTTT
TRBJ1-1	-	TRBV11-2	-	CASSLGAQGATAEAFF	TGTGCCAGCAGCTTAGGAGCACAGGGAGCGACCGCTGAAGCTTTCTTT
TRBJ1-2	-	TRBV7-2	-	CASSPGRGYGYTF	TGTGCCAGCAGCCCGGGCAGGGGCTATGGCTACACCTTC
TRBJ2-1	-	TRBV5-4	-	CASSTPSSANEQFF	TGTGCCAGCAGCACGCCCTCCAGCGCAAATGAGCAGTTCTTC
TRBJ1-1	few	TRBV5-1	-	CASSTTGPTEAFF	TGCGCCAGCAGCACCACAGGGCCTACTGAAGCTTTCTTT
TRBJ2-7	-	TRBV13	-	CASSPSTRLTSYEQYF	TGTGCCAGCAGCCCTTCAACTAGGCTAACATCCTACGAGCAGTACTTC
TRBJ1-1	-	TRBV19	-	CASGGGLTEAFF	TGTGCCTCCGGGGGGGGGCTCACTGAAGCTTTCTTT
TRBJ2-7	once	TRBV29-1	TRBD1	CSVDAGGLGYEQYF	TGCAGCGTTGACGCAGGGGGCTTAGGTTACGAGCAGTACTTC
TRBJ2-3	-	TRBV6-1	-	CAILLVERGTDTQYF	TGTGCCATCCTCCTAGTTGAGCGAGGTACAGATACGCAGTATTTT
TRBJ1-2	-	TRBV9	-	CASSVDRSYGYTF	TGTGCCAGCAGCGTAGACAGATCCTATGGCTACACCTTC
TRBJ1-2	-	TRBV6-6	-	CASSYPGTPRDGYTF	TGTGCCAGCAGTTACCCCGGGACACCCCGGGATGGCTACACCTTC
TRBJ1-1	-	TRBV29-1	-	CSAGFRNTEAFF	TGCAGCGCAGGCTTCAGGAACACTGAAGCTTTCTTT
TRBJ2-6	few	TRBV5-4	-	CASSLGGSGANVLTF	TGTGCCAGCAGCTTGGGAGGCTCTGGGGCCAACGTCCTGACTTTC
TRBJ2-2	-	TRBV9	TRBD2	CASSFSSGTNTGELFF	TGTGCCAGCAGCTTCTCTAGCGGGACGAACACCGGGGAGCTGTTTTTT
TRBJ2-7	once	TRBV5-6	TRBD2	CASSSRLAGGFQQYF	TGTGCCAGCAGCTCACGACTAGCGGGAGGGTTCCAGCAGTACTTC
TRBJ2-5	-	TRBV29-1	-	CSVVLNERLQETQYF	TGCAGCGTTGTACTGAATGAGCGCCTCCAAGAGACCCAGTACTTC
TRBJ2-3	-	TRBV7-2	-	CASSLRRRASTDTQYF	TGTGCCAGCAGCTTAAGGCGGAGGGCTAGCACAGATACGCAGTATTTT
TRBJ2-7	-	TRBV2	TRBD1	CASSEEPLQTGTIYEQYF	TGTGCCAGCAGTGAAGAACCTCTCCAGACAGGGACAATATACGAGCAGTACTTC
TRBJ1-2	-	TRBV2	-	CASSESWGDYGYTF	TGTGCCAGCAGTGAATCATGGGGGGACTATGGCTACACCTTC